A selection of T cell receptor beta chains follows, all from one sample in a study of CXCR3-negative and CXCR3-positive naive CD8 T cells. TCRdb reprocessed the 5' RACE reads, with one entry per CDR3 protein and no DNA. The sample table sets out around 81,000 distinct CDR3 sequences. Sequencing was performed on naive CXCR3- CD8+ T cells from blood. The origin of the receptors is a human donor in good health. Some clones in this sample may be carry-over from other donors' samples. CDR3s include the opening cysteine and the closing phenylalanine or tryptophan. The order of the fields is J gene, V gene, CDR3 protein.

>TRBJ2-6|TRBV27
CASSTLPGVSSGANVLTF
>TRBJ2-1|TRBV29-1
CSGIVSNEQFF
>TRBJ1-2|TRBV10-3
CATDPQNNYGYTF
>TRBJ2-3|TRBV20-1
CSARYGTLVSTDTQYF
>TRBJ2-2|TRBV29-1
CSVRTGTGRLYGELFF
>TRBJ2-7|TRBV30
CAWSPGTGYSEQYF
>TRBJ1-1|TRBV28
CASSRTTGVNTEAFF
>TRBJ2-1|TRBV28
CASSLGSGGLSYNEQFF
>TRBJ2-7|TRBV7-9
CASSMEQGVGHEQYF
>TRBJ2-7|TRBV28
CASRGDRDEQYF
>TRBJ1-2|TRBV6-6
CASRQGNYGYTF
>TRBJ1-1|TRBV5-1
CASSWIGTGARNTEAFF
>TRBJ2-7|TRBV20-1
CSARQAEPYEQYF
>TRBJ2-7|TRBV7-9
CASTIPGNYEQYF
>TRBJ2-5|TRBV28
CASSAHDRARETQYF
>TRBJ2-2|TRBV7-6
CASSPTTEGSANTGELFF
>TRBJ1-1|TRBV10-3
CAISESKVTEAFF
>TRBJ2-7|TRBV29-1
CSAGIRGGTPYEQYF
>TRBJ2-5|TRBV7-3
CASSLVPGQGGQETQYF
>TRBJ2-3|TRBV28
CASSLFADTQYF
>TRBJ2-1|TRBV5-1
CASSLEGRGEQFF
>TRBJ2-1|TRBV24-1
CATSDLEFNEQFF
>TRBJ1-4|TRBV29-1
CSVRHVDEKLFF
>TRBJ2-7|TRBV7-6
CASSAGTGSNEQYF